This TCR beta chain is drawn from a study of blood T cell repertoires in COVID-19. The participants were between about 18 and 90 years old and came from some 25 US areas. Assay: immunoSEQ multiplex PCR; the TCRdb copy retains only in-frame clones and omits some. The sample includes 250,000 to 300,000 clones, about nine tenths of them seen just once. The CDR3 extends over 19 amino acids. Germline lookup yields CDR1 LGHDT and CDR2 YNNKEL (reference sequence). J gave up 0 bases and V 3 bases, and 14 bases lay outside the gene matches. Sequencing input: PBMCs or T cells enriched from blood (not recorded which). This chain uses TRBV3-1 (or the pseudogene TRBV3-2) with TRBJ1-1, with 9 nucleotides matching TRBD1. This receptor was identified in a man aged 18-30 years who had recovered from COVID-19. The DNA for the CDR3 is TGTGCCAGCAGCCAGTTGGTACAGGGGGCAGTTAGGATGAACACTGAAGCTTTCTTT. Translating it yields CASSQLVQGAVRMNTEAFF.